The clone carrying this TCR beta chain turned up a few times. The antigen is not known. The data derive from a study of tumor and adjacent non-tumor tissue in lung cancer. Three rounds of nested PCR, following a modified ARM-PCR protocol, produced the TCRbeta library. Using its own MiXCR run on the multiplex PCR reads, TCRdb lists one record per CDR3 protein. The profile shows roughly 120,000 distinct CDR3 sequences, about 61% of them singletons. The template was RNA from unsorted bulk tissue. More than 3 cm separated this lung sample from the edge of the tumor. Study-wide results and limits: In normal lung, the top 100 clones were significantly more dominant than in tumor. Tumor TCR diversity, when higher, was linked to shorter survival.

The V gene's germline CDR1 is SGHRS and CDR2 YFSETQ. Trimming left V 0 bases short and J 8 bases short, with 9 bases between. The CDR3 covers 13 residues. This sequence joins TRBV5-1 and TRBJ2-1; TRBD2 might be the D (6 bases). The source of this sequence is a man aged 60 to 69 with non-small cell lung cancer. The sample consisted of distant non-tumor lung tissue. In nucleotides, the CDR3 is TGCGCCAGCAGCTTGGGTAGGGAGGATGAGCAGTTCTTC. Protein: CASSLGREDEQFF.